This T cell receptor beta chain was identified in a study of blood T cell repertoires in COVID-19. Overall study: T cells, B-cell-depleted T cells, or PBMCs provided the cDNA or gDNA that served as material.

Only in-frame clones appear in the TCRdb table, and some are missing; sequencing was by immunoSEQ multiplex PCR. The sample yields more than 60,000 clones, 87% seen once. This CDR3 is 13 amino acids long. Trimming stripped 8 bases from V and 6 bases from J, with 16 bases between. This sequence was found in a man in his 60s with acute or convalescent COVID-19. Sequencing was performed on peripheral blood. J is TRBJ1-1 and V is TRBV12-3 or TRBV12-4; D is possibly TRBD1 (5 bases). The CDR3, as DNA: TGTGCCAGCGCCGGGGGAGGTCGGCCTGAAGCTTTCTTT. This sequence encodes CASAGGGRPEAFF.